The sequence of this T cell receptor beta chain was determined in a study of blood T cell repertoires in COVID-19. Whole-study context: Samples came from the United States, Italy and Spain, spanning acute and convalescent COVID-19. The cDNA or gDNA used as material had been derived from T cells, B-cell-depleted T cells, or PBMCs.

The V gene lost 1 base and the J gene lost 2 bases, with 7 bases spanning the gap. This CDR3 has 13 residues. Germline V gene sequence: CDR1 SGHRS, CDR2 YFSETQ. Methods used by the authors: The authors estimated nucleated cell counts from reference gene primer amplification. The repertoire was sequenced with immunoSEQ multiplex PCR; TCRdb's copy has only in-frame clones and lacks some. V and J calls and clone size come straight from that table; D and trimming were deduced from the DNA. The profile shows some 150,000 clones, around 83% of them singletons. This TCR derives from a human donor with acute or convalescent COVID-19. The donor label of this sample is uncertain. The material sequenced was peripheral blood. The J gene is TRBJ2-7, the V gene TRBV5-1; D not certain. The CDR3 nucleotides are TGCGCCAGCAGCTTGAGTCCTACCTACGAGCAGTACGTC. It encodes CASSLSPTYEQYV.